Shown below are 8 T cell receptor beta chains from a single sample sequenced in a study of identical twins (dated by TCRdb to about 2016). Library preparation used 5' RACE. Sequenced on an Illumina HiSeq 2000. The public reads were reprocessed in TCRdb via fastp at Q25 and MiXCR, keeping in-frame beta chains. Each CDR3 protein gets just one entry, which takes the most common genes and DNA from the rows behind it. This sample has a few hundred thousand distinct CDR3 sequences in its table, and just under 10% of those were observed once. The top ten hold more than 2.5% of the sample. A further study also used this sample, focusing on yellow fever vaccine responses in identical twins.

Sequencing was carried out using PBMCs. The receptors were gathered from a woman between 18 and 29 years old in good health.

The chain is built from TRBV20-1 and TRBJ2-7; D may be TRBD1 (6 bases). Trimming shortened V by 6 bases and J by 3 bases, and 18 bases separated the two germline ends. This CDR3 has 14 amino acids. The germline CDR1 and CDR2 sequences are DFQATT and SNEGSKA (reference sequence). DNA of the CDR3: TGCAGTGCCAGTGGCTTGGGGGCAAACTACGAGCAGTACTTC. Translation gives CSASGLGANYEQYF.

At least ten counts were recorded for this clonotype. V usage is TRBV7-2 and J usage is TRBJ2-5, with TRBD1 matching 7 bases. The trim removed 5 bases at V and 5 bases at J, leaving 8 bases unmatched. CDR3 length: 14 amino acids. The germline CDR1 and CDR2 sequences are SGHTA and FQGNSA. The CDR3 bases are TGTGCCAGCAGCCCCCGGACAGGAAGGGAGACCCAGTACTTC. Protein product: CASSPRTGRETQYF.

This clonotype was detected ten times or more. This chain joins TRBV12-3 or TRBV12-4 and TRBJ2-7; 8 bases fit TRBD1. The CDR3 runs to 14 residues. The junction had 6 bases not matched to a gene; V was cut back by 6 bases and J by 2 bases. The CDR3 nucleotides are TGTGCCAGCAGCTTCGGGACAGGACCCTACGAGCAGTACTTC. Its protein product is CASSFGTGPYEQYF.

The chain employs TRBV19 and TRBJ2-3; 8 nucleotides match TRBD2. The CDR3 contains 16 residues. The V gene end was trimmed by 3 bases and the J gene end by 6 bases; junction bases not matched to a gene: 11. Germline CDR1 and CDR2: LNHDA and SQIVND (reference sequence). The CDR3 nucleotides are TGTGCCAGTAGTATTCGGCTAGCGGGTGGGGGGGATACGCAGTATTTT. Protein: CASSIRLAGGGDTQYF.

The V gene is TRBV5-1, the J gene TRBJ2-7; no reliable D call. There are 13 residues in the CDR3. Germline CDR1 reads SGHRS; CDR2 reads YFSETQ. V was shortened by 2 bases and J by 3 bases, with 9 bases between the two germline ends. The CDR3 bases are TGCGCCAGCAGCTTTAGGGTAGACTACGAGCAGTACTTC. It codes for CASSFRVDYEQYF.

J is TRBJ2-7 and V is TRBV10-3, with D uncertain. The germline V gene has CDR1 ENHRY and CDR2 SYGVKD. The CDR3 contains 14 residues. The V and J ends lost 3 bases and 4 bases respectively, with 13 bases between them. CDR3 residues: CAISDVPRPYEQYF. CDR3 DNA: TGTGCCATCAGTGACGTCCCCAGACCATACGAGCAGTACTTC.

A few counts support this clonotype. The rearrangement uses TRBV7-2 and TRBJ2-2; unclear D gene. CDR3 length: 13 residues. CDR1 is SGHTA, CDR2 FQGNSA, per germline. Trimming took off 6 bases at V and 5 bases at J, with 10 bases between the two ends. CDR3 amino acids: CASSSWYTGELFF. In DNA, the CDR3 is TGTGCCAGCAGTTCGTGGTATACCGGGGAGCTGTTTTTT.

The J gene is TRBJ2-1, the V gene TRBV14, with D perhaps matching TRBD1 or TRBD2 (5 bases each). The CDR3 consists of 13 residues. CDR1 and CDR2 (germline): SGHDN, FVKESK. V gave up 0 bases and J gave up 9 bases, with 9 bases separating them. The CDR3 loop reads CASSQDWGTEQFF. The DNA of the CDR3 is TGTGCCAGCAGCCAAGATTGGGGGACTGAGCAGTTCTTC.